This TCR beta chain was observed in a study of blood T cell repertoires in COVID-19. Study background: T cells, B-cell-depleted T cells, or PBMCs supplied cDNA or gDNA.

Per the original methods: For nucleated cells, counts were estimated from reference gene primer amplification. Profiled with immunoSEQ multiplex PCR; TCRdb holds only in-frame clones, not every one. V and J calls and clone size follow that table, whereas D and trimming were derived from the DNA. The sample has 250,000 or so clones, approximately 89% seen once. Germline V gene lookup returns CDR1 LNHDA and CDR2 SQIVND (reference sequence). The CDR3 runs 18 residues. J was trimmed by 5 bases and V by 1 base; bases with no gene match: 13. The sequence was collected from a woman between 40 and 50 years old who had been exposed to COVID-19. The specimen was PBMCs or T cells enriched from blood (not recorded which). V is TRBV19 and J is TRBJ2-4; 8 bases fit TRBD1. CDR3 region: CASSIASSPGQGENIQYF. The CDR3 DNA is TGTGCCAGTAGTATAGCCAGTAGCCCCGGACAGGGCGAAAACATTCAGTACTTC.